The present T cell receptor beta chain was sequenced within a study of Tregs in tolerant kidney transplant recipients. The protocol was immunoSEQ multiplex PCR, while the TCRdb copy is restricted to in-frame clones and leaves out a portion. This sample carries 85,000 to 90,000 clones, over 85% of them seen once, and the ten largest clones take 4.7%. This clone ranks as medium-sized (0.01 to 0.1%). This CDR3 contains 12 residues. Per the germline V gene, CDR1 is GTSNPN and CDR2 is SVGIG (reference sequence). Trimming stripped 3 bases from V and 11 bases from J, with 14 bases between. Sequenced material: CD8+ T cells from blood. The chain recombines TRBV30 with TRBJ2-1; D unresolved. The TCR comes from a human donor in good health. CDR3 residues: CAWSPFRRQQFF. DNA of the CDR3: TGTGCCTGGAGCCCCTTTCGGCGCCAGCAGTTCTTC. Using reference TRBV30 and TRBJ2-1 for the parts outside the CDR3, the full variable domain is SQTIHQWPATLVQPVGSPLSLECTVEGTSNPNLYWYRQAAGRGLQLLFYSVGIGQISSEVPQNLSASRPQDRQFILSSKKLLLSDSGFYLCAWSPFRRQQFFGPGTRLTVL.